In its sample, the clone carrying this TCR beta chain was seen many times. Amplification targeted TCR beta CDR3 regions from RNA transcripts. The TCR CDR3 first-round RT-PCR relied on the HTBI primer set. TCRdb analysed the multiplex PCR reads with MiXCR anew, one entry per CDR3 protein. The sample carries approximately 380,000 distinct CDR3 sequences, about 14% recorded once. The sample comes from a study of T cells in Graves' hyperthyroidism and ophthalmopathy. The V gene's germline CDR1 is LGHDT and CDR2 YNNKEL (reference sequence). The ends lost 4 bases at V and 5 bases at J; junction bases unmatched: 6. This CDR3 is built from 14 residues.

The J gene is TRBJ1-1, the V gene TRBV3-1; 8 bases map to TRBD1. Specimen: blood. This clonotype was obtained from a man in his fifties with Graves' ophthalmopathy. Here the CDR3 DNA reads TGTGCCAGCAGCCTTCAGGGGGCTGTGACTGAAGCTTTCTTT. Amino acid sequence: CASSLQGAVTEAFF. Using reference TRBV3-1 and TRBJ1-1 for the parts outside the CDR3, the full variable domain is DTAVSQTPKYLVTQMGNDKSIKCEQNLGHDTMYWYKQDSKKFLKIMFSYNNKELIINETVPNRFSPKSPDKAHLNLHINSLELGDSAVYFCASSLQGAVTEAFFGQGTRLTVV.